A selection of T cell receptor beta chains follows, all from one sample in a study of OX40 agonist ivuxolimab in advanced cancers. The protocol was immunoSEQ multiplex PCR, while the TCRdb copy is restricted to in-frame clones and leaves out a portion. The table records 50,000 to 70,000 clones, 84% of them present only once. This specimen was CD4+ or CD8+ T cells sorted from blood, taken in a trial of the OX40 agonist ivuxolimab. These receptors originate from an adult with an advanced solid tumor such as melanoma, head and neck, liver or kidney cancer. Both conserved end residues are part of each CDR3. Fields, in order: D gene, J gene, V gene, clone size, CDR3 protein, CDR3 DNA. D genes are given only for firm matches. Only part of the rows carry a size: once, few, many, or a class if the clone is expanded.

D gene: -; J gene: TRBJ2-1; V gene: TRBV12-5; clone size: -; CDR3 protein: CASGRGDPSSNEQFF; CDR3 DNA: TGTGCTAGTGGTAGAGGGGACCCCTCTTCCAATGAGCAGTTCTTC
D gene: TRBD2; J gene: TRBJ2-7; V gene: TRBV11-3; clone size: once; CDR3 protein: CASSLALAGGAYEQYF; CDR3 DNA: TGTGCCAGCAGCTTAGCCCTTGCGGGGGGCGCCTACGAGCAGTACTTC
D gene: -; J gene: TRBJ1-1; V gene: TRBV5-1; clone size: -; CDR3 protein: CASSLDRANTEAFF; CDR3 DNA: TGCGCCAGCAGCTTGGACAGGGCGAACACTGAAGCTTTCTTT
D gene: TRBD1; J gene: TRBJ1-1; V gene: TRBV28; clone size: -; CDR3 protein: CASSNTGARTEAFF; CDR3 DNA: TGTGCCAGCAGTAATACAGGGGCACGAACTGAAGCTTTCTTT
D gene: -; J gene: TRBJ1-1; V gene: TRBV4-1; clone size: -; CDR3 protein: CASSQDGQNTEAFF; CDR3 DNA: TGCGCCAGCAGCCAAGATGGGCAGAACACTGAAGCTTTCTTT
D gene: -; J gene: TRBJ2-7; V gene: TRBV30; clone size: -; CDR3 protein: CAWSVRYEQYF; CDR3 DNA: TGTGCCTGGAGTGTACGCTACGAGCAGTACTTC
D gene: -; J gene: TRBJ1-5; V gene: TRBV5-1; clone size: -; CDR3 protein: CASRGEDNQPQHF; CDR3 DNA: TGCGCCAGCAGGGGCGAAGACAATCAGCCCCAGCATTTT
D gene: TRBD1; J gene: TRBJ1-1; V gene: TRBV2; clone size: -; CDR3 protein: CASTLGGGGTEAFF; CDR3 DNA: TGTGCCAGCACCCTGGGAGGGGGCGGCACTGAAGCTTTCTTT
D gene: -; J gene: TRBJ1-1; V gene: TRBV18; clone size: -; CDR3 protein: CASSPQGTGAMNTEAFF; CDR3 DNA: TGTGCCAGCTCCCCCCAGGGAACCGGGGCGATGAACACTGAAGCTTTCTTT
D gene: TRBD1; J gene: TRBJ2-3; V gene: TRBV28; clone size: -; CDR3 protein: CASGVIQGAGDTQYF; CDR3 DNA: TGTGCCAGCGGGGTAATACAGGGGGCTGGAGATACGCAGTATTTT
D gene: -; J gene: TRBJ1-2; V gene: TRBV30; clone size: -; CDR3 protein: CAWSILTRNYGYTF; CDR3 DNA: TGTGCCTGGAGTATCTTAACAAGAAACTATGGCTACACCTTC
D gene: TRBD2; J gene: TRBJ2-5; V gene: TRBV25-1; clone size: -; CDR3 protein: CASSGLGTSYETQYF; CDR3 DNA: TGTGCCAGCAGTGGCCTCGGGACTAGCTATGAGACCCAGTACTTC
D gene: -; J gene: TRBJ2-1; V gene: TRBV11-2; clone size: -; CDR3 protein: CASSPDGGAVSYNEQFF; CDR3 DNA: TGTGCCAGCAGCCCCGACGGCGGGGCAGTTTCCTACAATGAGCAGTTCTTC
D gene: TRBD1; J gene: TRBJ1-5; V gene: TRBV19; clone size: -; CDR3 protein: CASSQWGQGAFYSNQPQHF; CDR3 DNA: TGTGCCAGTAGTCAGTGGGGACAGGGGGCCTTTTATAGCAATCAGCCCCAGCATTTT
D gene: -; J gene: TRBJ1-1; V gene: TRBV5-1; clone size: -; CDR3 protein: CASSSRGGTEAFF; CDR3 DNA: TGCGCCAGCAGCTCAAGGGGGGGCACTGAAGCTTTCTTT
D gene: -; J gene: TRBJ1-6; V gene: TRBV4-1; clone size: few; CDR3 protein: CASSLTAPRGINSPLHF; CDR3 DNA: TGCGCCAGCAGCCTAACCGCCCCGCGCGGGATTAATTCACCCCTCCACTTT
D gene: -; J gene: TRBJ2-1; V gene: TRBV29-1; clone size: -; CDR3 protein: CSVGLHEQFF; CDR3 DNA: TGCAGCGTTGGTCTCCATGAGCAGTTCTTC
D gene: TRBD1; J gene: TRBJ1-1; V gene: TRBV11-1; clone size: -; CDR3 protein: CASAGAETGVTEAFF; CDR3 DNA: TGTGCCAGCGCGGGGGCCGAGACAGGGGTAACTGAAGCTTTCTTT
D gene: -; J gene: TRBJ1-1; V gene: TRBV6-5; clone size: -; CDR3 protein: CATGEENTEAFF; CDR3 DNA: TGTGCCACGGGTGAAGAGAACACTGAAGCTTTCTTT
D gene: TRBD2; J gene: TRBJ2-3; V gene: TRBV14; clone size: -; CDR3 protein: CASSQDLVLAGGTDTQYF; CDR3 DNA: TGTGCCAGCAGCCAGGACCTAGTTCTAGCGGGGGGCACAGATACGCAGTATTTT
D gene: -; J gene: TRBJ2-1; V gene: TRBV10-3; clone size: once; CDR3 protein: CAGSSYNEQFF; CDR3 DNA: TGTGCCGGGAGCTCCTACAATGAGCAGTTCTTC
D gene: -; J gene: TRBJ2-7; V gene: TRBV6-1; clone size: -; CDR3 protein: CASITSDGAGEQYF; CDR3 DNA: TGTGCCAGCATTACTTCCGACGGGGCGGGGGAGCAGTACTTC
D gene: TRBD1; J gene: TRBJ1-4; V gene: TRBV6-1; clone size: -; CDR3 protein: CASRTDRGTGKLFF; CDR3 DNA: TGTGCCAGCAGGACAGACAGGGGGACTGGAAAACTGTTTTTT
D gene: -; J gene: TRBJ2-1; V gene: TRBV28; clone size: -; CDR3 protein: CASSLWTDSNEQFF; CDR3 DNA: TGTGCCAGCAGTTTATGGACAGATTCCAATGAGCAGTTCTTC
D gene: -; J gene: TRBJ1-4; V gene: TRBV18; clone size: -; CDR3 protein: CASSPETTNEKLFF; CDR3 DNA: TGTGCCAGCTCACCAGAGACAACTAATGAAAAACTGTTTTTT
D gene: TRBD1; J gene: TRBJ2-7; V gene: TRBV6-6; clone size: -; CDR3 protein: CASRPGQNRYEQYF; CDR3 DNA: TGTGCCAGCAGGCCGGGACAGAATCGCTACGAGCAGTACTTC
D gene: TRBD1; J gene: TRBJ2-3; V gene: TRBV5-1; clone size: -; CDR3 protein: CASSLVTGQGSDTQYF; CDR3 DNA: TGCGCCAGCAGCTTGGTGACGGGACAGGGGTCAGATACGCAGTATTTT
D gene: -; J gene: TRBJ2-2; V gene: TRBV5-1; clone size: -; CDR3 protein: CASSLWLGTGELFF; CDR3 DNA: TGCGCCAGCAGCTTGTGGCTGGGGACCGGGGAGCTGTTTTTT
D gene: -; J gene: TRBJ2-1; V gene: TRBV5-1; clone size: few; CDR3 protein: CASSLGPSSWVNEQFF; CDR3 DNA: TGCGCCAGCAGCTTGGGGCCCTCATCCTGGGTTAATGAGCAGTTCTTC
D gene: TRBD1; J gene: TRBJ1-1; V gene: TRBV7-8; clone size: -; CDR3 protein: CASSRGQGLNTEAFF; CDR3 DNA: TGTGCCAGCAGCCGTGGACAGGGTTTGAACACTGAAGCTTTCTTT
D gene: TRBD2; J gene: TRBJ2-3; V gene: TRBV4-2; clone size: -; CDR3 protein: CASSQDFQTSGGARDTQYF; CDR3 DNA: TGTGCCAGCAGCCAAGACTTCCAGACTAGCGGGGGGGCTAGAGATACGCAGTATTTT
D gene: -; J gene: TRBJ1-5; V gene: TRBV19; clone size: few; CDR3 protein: CASSMMAVSNQPQHF; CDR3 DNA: TGTGCCAGTAGTATGATGGCAGTTAGCAATCAGCCCCAGCATTTT
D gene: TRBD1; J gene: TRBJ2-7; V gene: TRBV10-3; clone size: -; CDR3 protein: CAISGGTGVYEQYF; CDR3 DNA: TGTGCCATCAGTGGAGGGACAGGGGTCTACGAGCAGTACTTC
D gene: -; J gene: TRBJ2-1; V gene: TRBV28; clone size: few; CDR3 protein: CASINNSWRPYNEQFF; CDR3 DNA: TGTGCCAGCATCAATAATAGCTGGAGGCCTTACAATGAGCAGTTCTTC
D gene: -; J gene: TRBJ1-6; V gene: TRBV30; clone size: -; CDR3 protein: CAWKGTAGSPLHF; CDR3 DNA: TGTGCCTGGAAGGGGACCGCGGGTTCACCCCTCCACTTT
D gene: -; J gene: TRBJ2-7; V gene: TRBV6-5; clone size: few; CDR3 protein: CASRFDRFSYEQYF; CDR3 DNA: TGTGCCAGCAGATTCGACAGATTCTCCTACGAGCAGTACTTC
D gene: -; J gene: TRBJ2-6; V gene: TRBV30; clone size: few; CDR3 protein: CAWSVQFSGANVLTF; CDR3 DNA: TGTGCCTGGAGTGTACAATTCTCTGGGGCCAACGTCCTGACTTTC
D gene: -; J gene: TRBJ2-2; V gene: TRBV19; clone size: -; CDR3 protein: CASNDGMQNTGELFF; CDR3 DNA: TGTGCCAGTAACGACGGGATGCAAAACACCGGGGAGCTGTTTTTT
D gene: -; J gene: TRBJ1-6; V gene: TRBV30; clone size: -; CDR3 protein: CAWRSGSSYNSPLHF; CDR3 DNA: TGTGCCTGGAGATCAGGGAGCTCCTATAATTCACCCCTCCACTTT
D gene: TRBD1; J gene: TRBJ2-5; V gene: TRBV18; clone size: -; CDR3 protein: CASSPLGGQGQETQYF; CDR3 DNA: TGTGCCAGCTCACCACTAGGCGGACAGGGACAAGAGACCCAGTACTTC
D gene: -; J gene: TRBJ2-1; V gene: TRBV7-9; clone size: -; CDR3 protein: CASSPKVRVGNEQFF; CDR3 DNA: TGTGCCAGCAGCCCCAAAGTCCGGGTTGGCAATGAGCAGTTCTTC